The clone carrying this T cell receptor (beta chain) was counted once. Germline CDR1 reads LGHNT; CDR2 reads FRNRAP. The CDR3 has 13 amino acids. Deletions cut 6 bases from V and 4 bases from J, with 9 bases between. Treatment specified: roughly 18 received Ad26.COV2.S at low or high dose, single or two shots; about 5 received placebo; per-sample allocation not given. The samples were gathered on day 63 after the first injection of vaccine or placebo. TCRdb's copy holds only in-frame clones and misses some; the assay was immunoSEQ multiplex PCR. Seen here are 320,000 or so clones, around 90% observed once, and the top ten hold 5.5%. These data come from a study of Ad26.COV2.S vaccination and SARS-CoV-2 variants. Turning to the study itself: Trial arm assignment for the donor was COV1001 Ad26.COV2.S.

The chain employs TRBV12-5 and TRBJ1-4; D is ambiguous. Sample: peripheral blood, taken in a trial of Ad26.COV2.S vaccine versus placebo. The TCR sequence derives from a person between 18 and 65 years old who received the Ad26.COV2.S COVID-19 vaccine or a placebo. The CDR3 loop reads CASGRDLNEKLFF. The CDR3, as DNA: TGTGCTAGTGGGCGGGATCTTAATGAAAAACTGTTTTTT.